This is a list of T cell receptor beta chains from one sample in a study of blood T cell repertoires in COVID-19. Repertoires were generated with immunoSEQ multiplex PCR, while TCRdb's copy carries only in-frame clones and drops some. The profile shows approximately 220,000 clones, around 92% of them singletons. Sequences were obtained from PBMCs or T cells enriched from blood (not recorded which). Receptors originate from a woman in her 30s with acute COVID-19. Each CDR3 is given with its conserved first and last residue. The D gene is left open where the match is weak. Clone size is shown for a subset of rows, as once, few, many or a class of expanded clone.

CASSQDGWSSGGGWETQYF	TGCGCCAGCAGCCAAGACGGGTGGTCTAGCGGGGGAGGGTGGGAGACCCAGTACTTC	once	TRBD2	TRBV4-3	TRBJ2-5
CASTGDYSNQPQHF	TGTGCCAGTACGGGAGATTATAGCAATCAGCCCCAGCATTTT	-	-	TRBV19	TRBJ1-5
CASSQVGLAGGHRNTDTQYF	TGCGCCAGCAGCCAAGTCGGGCTAGCGGGGGGGCACAGGAACACAGATACGCAGTATTTT	-	TRBD2	TRBV4-1	TRBJ2-3
CASSPNPGPGANVLTF	TGTGCCAGCTCACCAAATCCTGGGCCGGGGGCCAACGTCCTGACTTTC	-	-	TRBV18	TRBJ2-6
CASSIDGGLNTEAFF	TGTGCCAGTAGTATAGACGGCGGGTTGAACACTGAAGCTTTCTTT	-	-	TRBV19	TRBJ1-1
CASSLARADSPLHF	TGTGCCAGCAGTTTAGCCAGGGCTGATTCACCCCTCCACTTT	-	-	TRBV28	TRBJ1-6
CASSPLGETQYF	TGTGCCAGCTCACCACTCGGAGAGACCCAGTACTTC	-	-	TRBV18	TRBJ2-5
CASSVRVSGNHQGNEQFF	TGTGCCAGCAGCGTAAGGGTTAGCGGGAACCATCAGGGCAATGAGCAGTTCTTC	once	TRBD2	TRBV9	TRBJ2-1
CASSLAGTSGTYEQYF	TGTGCCAGCAGCCTCGCCGGGACTAGCGGCACCTACGAGCAGTACTTC	-	TRBD2	TRBV7-9	TRBJ2-7
CASSSGKGGKNEQFF	TGTGCCAGCAGCAGCGGTAAGGGGGGGAAAAATGAGCAGTTCTTC	once	-	TRBV7-3	TRBJ2-1
CASSLGLLNTEAFF	TGTGCCAGCAGCTTGGGGCTTTTGAACACTGAAGCTTTCTTT	-	-	TRBV7-2	TRBJ1-1
CASSEGGRLNYGYTF	TGTGCCAGCAGTGAAGGTGGGCGTCTTAACTATGGCTACACCTTC	-	-	TRBV6-1	TRBJ1-2
CASSPLRYEQYF	TGTGCCAGCAGCCCCCTACGCTACGAGCAGTACTTC	-	-	TRBV3-1/TRBV3-2	TRBJ2-7
CASSYAGVGGYEQYF	TGTGCCAGCAGCTACGCGGGGGTAGGGGGCTACGAGCAGTACTTC	-	-	TRBV7-2	TRBJ2-7
CASSLTPPGRETQYF	TGTGCCAGCAGCTTAACCCCCCCGGGGAGAGAGACCCAGTACTTC	-	-	TRBV11-2	TRBJ2-5
CASSPARTWDTNTQYF	TGTGCCAGCTCACCCGCTCGGACCTGGGACACGAATACGCAGTATTTT	-	-	TRBV18	TRBJ2-3
CASSYTPGRANTEAFF	TGTGCCAGCTCATACACCCCTGGGAGGGCAAACACTGAAGCTTTCTTT	-	-	TRBV18	TRBJ1-1
CASSRSSYNSPLHF	TGTGCCAGCTCTCGGAGCTCCTATAATTCACCCCTCCACTTT	-	-	TRBV6-5	TRBJ1-6
CASSLPVGETQYF	TGTGCCAGCAGCTTGCCGGTCGGAGAGACCCAGTACTTC	few	-	TRBV5-6	TRBJ2-5
CASSTWGVNYEQYF	TGTGCCAGTAGTACCTGGGGGGTTAACTACGAGCAGTACTTC	-	-	TRBV19	TRBJ2-7
CAWGNRDTGELFF	TGTGCCTGGGGAAATCGGGACACCGGGGAGCTGTTTTTT	-	-	TRBV30	TRBJ2-2
CASSTGTSGGLYNEQFF	TGTGCCAGCAGCACCGGGACTAGCGGGGGGTTATACAATGAGCAGTTCTTC	-	TRBD2	TRBV7-2	TRBJ2-1
CASSAGRTGGAHEQYF	TGTGCCAGCAGCGCCGGACGGACAGGGGGCGCCCACGAGCAGTACTTC	-	TRBD1	TRBV9	TRBJ2-7
CASSQDWTSGGDEQYF	TGCGCCAGCAGCCAAGATTGGACTAGCGGGGGGGATGAGCAGTACTTC	-	TRBD2	TRBV4-3	TRBJ2-7
CASSRGLTTLSYEQYF	TGTGCCAGCAGCAGGGGGTTGACTACCCTCTCCTACGAGCAGTACTTC	-	-	TRBV14	TRBJ2-7
CASSKGEDNQPQHF	TGTGCCAGTAGTAAAGGTGAGGACAATCAGCCCCAGCATTTT	-	-	TRBV19	TRBJ1-5
CASSYGVGTGTDTQYF	TGTGCCAGCAGTTACGGCGTGGGGACAGGCACAGATACGCAGTATTTT	-	TRBD1	TRBV6-2/TRBV6-3	TRBJ2-3
CASSVDGQGADEQFF	TGTGCCAGCAGCGTAGACGGACAGGGGGCCGATGAGCAGTTCTTC	once	TRBD1	TRBV9	TRBJ2-1
CASSFWAGGETQYF	TGTGCCAGCAGCTTTTGGGCAGGGGGAGAGACCCAGTACTTC	-	TRBD1	TRBV7-9	TRBJ2-5
CASSLDTNTEAFF	TGTGCCAGCAGCTTGGACACGAACACTGAAGCTTTCTTT	few	-	TRBV7-2	TRBJ1-1
CASSLAGWNQPQHF	TGTGCCAGCAGTTTAGCAGGGTGGAATCAGCCCCAGCATTTT	-	-	TRBV27	TRBJ1-5
CASMTSGVNEQFF	TGCGCCAGCATGACTAGCGGGGTGAATGAGCAGTTCTTC	-	TRBD2	TRBV10-2	TRBJ2-1
CASSFGGGFYEQYF	TGTGCCAGCAGCTTCGGCGGGGGGTTCTACGAGCAGTACTTC	-	TRBD2	TRBV7-2	TRBJ2-7
CASSGGTGDTLHF	TGTGCCAGCAGCGGCGGGACAGGGGACACCCTCCACTTT	-	TRBD1	TRBV9	TRBJ1-6
CASSPTRTVLHSPLHF	TGTGCCAGCAGTCCGACCAGGACAGTCCTTCATTCACCCCTCCACTTT	-	-	TRBV6-2/TRBV6-3	TRBJ1-6
CASSPDSDYSPLHF	TGTGCCAGCTCACCAGACAGTGACTATTCACCCCTCCACTTT	-	-	TRBV18	TRBJ1-6
CASSVGQDYEQYF	TGTGCCAGCAGCGTTGGACAGGACTACGAGCAGTACTTC	-	TRBD1	TRBV9	TRBJ2-7